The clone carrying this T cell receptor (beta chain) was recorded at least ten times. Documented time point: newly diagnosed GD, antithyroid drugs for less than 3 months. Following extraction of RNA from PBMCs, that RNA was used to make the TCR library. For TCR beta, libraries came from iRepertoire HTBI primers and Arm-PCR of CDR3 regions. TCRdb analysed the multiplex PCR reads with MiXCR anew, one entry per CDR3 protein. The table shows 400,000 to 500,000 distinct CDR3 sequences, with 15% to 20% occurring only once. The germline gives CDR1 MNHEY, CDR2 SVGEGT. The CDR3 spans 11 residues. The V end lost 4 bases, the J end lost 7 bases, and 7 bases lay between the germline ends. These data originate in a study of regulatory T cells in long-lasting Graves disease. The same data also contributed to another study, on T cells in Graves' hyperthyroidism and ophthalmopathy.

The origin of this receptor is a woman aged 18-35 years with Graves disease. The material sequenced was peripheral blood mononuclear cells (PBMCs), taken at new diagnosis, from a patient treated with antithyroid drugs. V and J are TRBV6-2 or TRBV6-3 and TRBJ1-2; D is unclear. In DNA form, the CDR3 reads TGTGCCAGCAGTTCCTCGATTGGCTACACCTTC. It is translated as CASSSSIGYTF.